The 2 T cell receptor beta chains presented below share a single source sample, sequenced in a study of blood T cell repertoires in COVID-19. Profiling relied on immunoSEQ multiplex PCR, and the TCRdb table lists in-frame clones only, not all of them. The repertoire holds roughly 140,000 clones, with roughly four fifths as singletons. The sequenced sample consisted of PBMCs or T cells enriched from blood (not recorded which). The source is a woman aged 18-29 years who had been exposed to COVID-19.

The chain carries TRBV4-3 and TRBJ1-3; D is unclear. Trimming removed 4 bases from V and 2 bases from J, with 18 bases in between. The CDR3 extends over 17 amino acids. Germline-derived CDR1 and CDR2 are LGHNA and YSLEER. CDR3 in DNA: TGCGCCAGCAGCCGAGGACTCCGGACCCAACCTGGAAACACCATATATTTT. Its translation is CASSRGLRTQPGNTIYF.

The CDR3 DNA reads as TGTGCCAGTAGTATTCCTCGGGACTCTTCCTACGAGCAGTACTTC. Amino acid sequence: CASSIPRDSSYEQYF. This rearrangement joins TRBV19 to TRBJ2-7; D may be TRBD2 (6 bases). Germline V gene lookup returns CDR1 LNHDA and CDR2 SQIVND (reference sequence). Between the trimmed V and J ends, which lost 3 bases and 1 base, there was a span of 13 bases. The CDR3 has 15 residues. Drawing the rest from reference TRBV19 and TRBJ2-7, the complete variable domain is DGGITQSPKYLFRKEGQNVTLSCEQNLNHDAMYWYRQDPGQGLRLIYYSQIVNDFQKGDIAEGYSVSREKKESFPLTVTSAQKNPTAFYLCASSIPRDSSYEQYFGPGTRLTVT.